The 22 T cell receptor beta chains presented below share a single source sample, sequenced in a study of blood T cell repertoires in COVID-19. Here immunoSEQ multiplex PCR was the method, and the copy in TCRdb shows in-frame clones only, minus some. The profile covers 200,000 to 250,000 clones, with 81% appearing a single time and just under 9% taken by the ten largest. Sequences were obtained from PBMCs or T cells enriched from blood (not recorded which). The receptors derive from a woman aged 45 to 65 with acute COVID-19.

This clone has just one count. The rearrangement uses TRBV3-1 (or the pseudogene TRBV3-2) and TRBJ2-1, with D possibly matching TRBD1 (5 bases). With 4 bases removed from V and 11 bases from J, the gap between germline ends came to 9 bases. CDR1 and CDR2 (germline): LGHDT, YNNKEL (reference sequence). This CDR3 has 11 amino acids. This chain's CDR3 is CASSLDTQQFF. The CDR3 DNA is TGTGCCAGCAGCCTGGACACTCAGCAGTTCTTC.

The chain employs TRBV7-2 and TRBJ2-7; a weak D match, TRBD1 (5 bases). V lost 4 bases and J lost 3, with 16 bases in between. Germline CDR1 is SGHTA and CDR2 is FQGNSA. The CDR3 has 15 amino acids. The DNA for the CDR3 is TGTGCCAGCAGCTACTATATTGGGGCGGACTACGAGCAGTACTTC. Its translation: CASSYYIGADYEQYF.

This clone was counted a single time. The chain links TRBV6-5 to TRBJ2-2, with TRBD1 identical over 9 bases. With 2 bases clipped from V and 4 bases from J, the junction kept 2 bases outside the gene matches. The CDR3 runs to 15 residues. Germline assignment: CDR1 MNHEY and CDR2 SVGAGI. The CDR3 nucleotides are TGTGCCAGCAGTTACGACAGGGGGAGCACCGGGGAGCTGTTTTTT. This translates into CASSYDRGSTGELFF.

The CDR3 nucleotides are TGTGCCAGCAGTCCCGACAGGGGTGAAAAACTGTTTTTT. Amino acids: CASSPDRGEKLFF. V usage is TRBV6-4 and J usage is TRBJ1-4, with 8 bases aligning to TRBD1. The ends lost 5 bases at V and 7 bases at J; junction bases unmatched: 3. Germline V gives CDR1 MRHNA, CDR2 SNTAGT. The CDR3 consists of 13 residues.

Ten or more counts support this clone. This chain links TRBV5-1 with TRBJ1-4, with 8 bases lining up with TRBD1. The CDR3 spans 16 residues. V dropped 4 bases and J dropped 8; count of bases not matched to a gene: 13. Per germline, CDR1 SGHRS and CDR2 YFSETQ. The DNA for the CDR3 is TGCGCCAGCAGCGACCTTCGACAGGGGACGAAAGAAAAACTGTTTTTT. The encoded protein is CASSDLRQGTKEKLFF.

Here the CDR3 DNA reads TGTGCCAGCAGCGTTACGGGAATCGACAATGAGCAGTTCTTC. Translating gives CASSVTGIDNEQFF. The chain recombines TRBV9 with TRBJ2-1; D perhaps matches TRBD2 (5 bases). This CDR3 comprises 14 residues. Trimming shortened V by 2 bases and J by 5 bases, and 11 bases separated the two germline ends. From germline, CDR1 is SGDLS and CDR2 YYNGEE.

The chain uses TRBV29-1 and TRBJ1-2; 7 nucleotides line up with TRBD1. CDR1 SQVTM and CDR2 ANQGSEA come from the germline V gene. The CDR3 covers 13 residues. V shed 3 bases, J shed 3 bases, and the junction held 4 bases outside the gene matches. CDR3 nucleotide sequence: TGCAGCGTTGACGCGACAGGGTACTATGGCTACACCTTC. Translation gives CSVDATGYYGYTF.

This clone appeared a single time. The chain combines TRBV6-1 with TRBJ2-7; a weak D match, TRBD1 (6 bases). The length of the CDR3 is 16 residues. The germline V and J ends were trimmed by 4 bases and 0 bases, with 16 bases remaining between them. From germline, CDR1 is MNHNS and CDR2 SASEGT. Here the CDR3 DNA reads TGTGCCAGCAGTGTGCAGGGGATGTCTAGCTCCTACGAGCAGTACTTC. Its translation: CASSVQGMSSSYEQYF.

This clone occurred a few times. The rearrangement links TRBV7-2 to TRBJ2-7; 9 positions agree with TRBD2. V was clipped by 1 base and J by 0 bases; unmatched bases: 1. Germline-derived CDR1 and CDR2 are SGHTA and FQGNSA. The CDR3 is 15 residues long. The CDR3 here is CASSLGTSASYEQYF. For the CDR3, the DNA is TGTGCCAGCAGCTTAGGGACTAGCGCCTCCTACGAGCAGTACTTC.

The J gene is TRBJ1-1, the V gene TRBV18; D unresolved. This CDR3 is 14 amino acids long. V lost 2 bases, J lost 1 base, and 8 bases lay in between. Germline CDR1 reads KGHSH; CDR2 reads LQKENI. CDR3 sequence: CASSPVTANTEAFF. The CDR3 DNA sequence: TGTGCCAGCTCACCAGTTACAGCGAACACTGAAGCTTTCTTT.

The rearrangement joins TRBV27 to TRBJ2-2; the match to TRBD2 covers 14 bases. CDR1 is MNHEY, CDR2 SMNVEV, per germline (reference sequence). The trim removed 5 bases at V and 4 bases at J, leaving 12 bases unmatched. This CDR3 spans 19 amino acids. This chain's CDR3 is CASSGTGWTSGRSTGELFF. The CDR3 DNA is TGTGCCAGCAGTGGGACAGGATGGACTAGCGGGAGGTCCACCGGGGAGCTGTTTTTT.

This clone was counted only a few times. The chain is built from TRBV10-3 and TRBJ1-2, with 7 bases lining up with TRBD1. Germline lookup yields CDR1 ENHRY and CDR2 SYGVKD. J was trimmed by 8 bases and V by 3 bases; bases with no gene match: 15. The length of the CDR3 is 16 residues. CDR3: CAISDPGQTVARGYTF. CDR3 DNA: TGTGCCATCAGTGACCCGGGACAGACAGTGGCGAGAGGCTACACCTTC.

The V gene is TRBV6-2 or TRBV6-3, the J gene TRBJ2-2, with 9 bases matching TRBD2. Germline loops: CDR1 MNHEY, CDR2 SVGEGT. Losses at the gene ends were 0 bases for V and 4 bases for J; bases not matched to a gene: 9. The CDR3 extends over 18 amino acids. The CDR3 region has the DNA TGTGCCAGCAGTTACTCTTCTAGCGGGGTGAGGGTCACCGGGGAGCTGTTTTTT. The encoded protein is CASSYSSSGVRVTGELFF.

This clone was picked up a small number of times. The chain recombines TRBV7-2 with TRBJ1-2; 9 bases agree with TRBD1. The J segment lost 2 bases and the V segment lost 5 bases, leaving 6 bases of the junction unmatched. CDR1 and CDR2 from the germline V gene are SGHTA and FQGNSA. The CDR3 is made up of 15 amino acids. The CDR3 DNA reads as TGTGCCAGCAGCACAAACAGGGGGCTAAACTATGGCTACACCTTC. Translation gives CASSTNRGLNYGYTF.

The V call is TRBV18, the J call TRBJ2-1; D unclear. The CDR3 is 15 amino acids. Per the germline V gene, CDR1 is KGHSH and CDR2 is LQKENI. The V and J ends lost 2 bases and 0 bases respectively, with 8 bases between them. The CDR3 protein is CASSPSYSSYNEQFF. As DNA, the CDR3 is TGTGCCAGCTCACCAAGCTACAGCTCCTACAATGAGCAGTTCTTC.

The V gene is TRBV7-8, the J gene TRBJ2-5; 9 bases fit TRBD1. The ends lost 5 bases at V and 5 bases at J; junction bases unmatched: 12. Germline V gene data show CDR1 as SGHVS and CDR2 as FQNEAQ. The CDR3 is made up of 16 amino acids. The chain's CDR3 is CASSHQPGQGGETQYF. In DNA form, the CDR3 reads TGTGCCAGCAGCCATCAACCGGGACAGGGAGGGGAGACCCAGTACTTC.

The chain carries TRBV29-1 and TRBJ1-2, with 11 positions matching TRBD1. The J segment lost 5 bases and the V segment lost 7 bases, leaving 3 bases of the junction unmatched. Germline assignment: CDR1 SQVTM and CDR2 ANQGSEA. CDR3 size: 12 residues. The CDR3 sequence is CSEGTGGYGYTF. DNA for the CDR3: TGCAGCGAAGGGACAGGGGGATATGGCTACACCTTC. Full variable domain (missing parts from reference TRBV29-1 and TRBJ1-2): SAVISQKPSRDICQRGTSLTIQCQVDSQVTMMFWYRQQPGQSLTLIATANQGSEATYESGFVIDKFPISRPNLTFSTLTVSNMSPEDSSIYLCSEGTGGYGYTFGSGTRLTVV.

The rearrangement uses TRBV15 and TRBJ1-6, with 8 bases fitting TRBD1. CDR3 length: 13 residues. V was clipped by 0 bases and J by 18 bases; unmatched bases: 7. Germline CDR1 LNHNV, CDR2 YYDKDF (reference sequence). The DNA for the CDR3 is TGTGCCACCAGCAGAGATCCAGGCGGACAGGGCCACTTT. Translating it yields CATSRDPGGQGHF.

The J gene is TRBJ1-1, the V gene TRBV4-3, with TRBD1 matching over 7 bases. The trim removed 4 bases at V and 5 bases at J, leaving 7 bases unmatched. Germline assignment: CDR1 LGHNA and CDR2 YSLEER. There are 14 residues in the CDR3. This chain's CDR3 is CASSRRRQGTEAFF. CDR3 bases: TGCGCCAGCAGCCGCCGAAGACAGGGAACTGAAGCTTTCTTT.

This sequence joins TRBV2 and TRBJ1-1; D possibly corresponds to TRBD1 (5 bases). Germline V gene lookup returns CDR1 SNHLY and CDR2 FYNNEI. The germline V and J ends were trimmed by 6 bases and 1 base, with 9 bases remaining between them. This CDR3 has 13 residues. This CDR3 is CASSAGQNTEAFF. CDR3 nucleotides: TGTGCCAGCAGCGCAGGACAGAACACTGAAGCTTTCTTT.

V is TRBV7-9 and J is TRBJ2-1; 7 bases line up with TRBD1. The CDR3 sequence is 16 residues long. V trimming: 5 bases; J trimming: 0 bases; junction bases outside the gene matches: 7. Germline values: CDR1 SEHNR, CDR2 FQNEAQ (reference sequence). CDR3 amino acids: CASSPDRTSSYNEQFF. The CDR3 bases are TGTGCCAGCAGCCCGGACAGGACCAGCTCCTACAATGAGCAGTTCTTC.

This clone was recorded a few times. The chain employs TRBV5-6 and TRBJ2-1, with 9 bases that match TRBD1. The V and J ends lost 5 bases and 6 bases, in that order; junction bases with no gene match: 12. CDR3 length equals 16 residues. Germline V CDR1 and CDR2: SGHDT, YYEEEE. CDR3 in DNA: TGTGCCAGCAGACCTCCCGGGACAGGGATGTCCAATGAGCAGTTCTTC. It translates to CASRPPGTGMSNEQFF.